This TCR beta chain derives from a study of T cell responses to AZD1222 COVID-19 vaccine. Method: immunoSEQ multiplex PCR; TCRdb's copy keeps in-frame clones and lacks some. The sample lists about 150,000 clones, about nine tenths occurring once. The V end was cut by 0 bases, the J end by 1 base, with 10 bases between. The CDR3 has 15 residues. Germline CDR1 SGDLS, CDR2 YYNGEE. The sample here was peripheral blood, taken 28 days after the second AZD1222 dose. The TCR comes from an adult who received the AZD1222 COVID-19 vaccine. The rearrangement joins TRBV9 to TRBJ1-1; no clear D. The DNA of the CDR3 is TGTGCCAGCAGCGTAGGCGGCGGTGCGAACACTGAAGCTTTCTTT. This gives the protein CASSVGGGANTEAFF.